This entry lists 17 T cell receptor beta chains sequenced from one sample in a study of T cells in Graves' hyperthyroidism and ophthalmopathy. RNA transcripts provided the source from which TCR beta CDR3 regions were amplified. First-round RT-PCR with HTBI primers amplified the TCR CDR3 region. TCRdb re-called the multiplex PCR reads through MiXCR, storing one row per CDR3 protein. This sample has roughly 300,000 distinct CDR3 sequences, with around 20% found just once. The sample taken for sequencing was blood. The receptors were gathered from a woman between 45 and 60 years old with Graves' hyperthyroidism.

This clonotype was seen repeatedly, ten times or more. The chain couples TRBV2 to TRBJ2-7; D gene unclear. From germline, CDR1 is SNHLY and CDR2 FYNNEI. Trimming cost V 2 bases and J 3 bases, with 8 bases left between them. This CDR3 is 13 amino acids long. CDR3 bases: TGTGCCAGCAGTGAACAGGCCCTCTACGAGCAGTACTTC. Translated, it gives CASSEQALYEQYF.

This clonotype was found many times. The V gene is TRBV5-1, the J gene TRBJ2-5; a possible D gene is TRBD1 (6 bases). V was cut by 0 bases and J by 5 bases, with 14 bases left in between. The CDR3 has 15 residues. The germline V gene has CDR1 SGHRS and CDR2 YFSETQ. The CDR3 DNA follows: TGCGCCAGCAGCTTGGAAAGGGGGAGTCGGGAGACCCAGTACTTC. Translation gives CASSLERGSRETQYF.

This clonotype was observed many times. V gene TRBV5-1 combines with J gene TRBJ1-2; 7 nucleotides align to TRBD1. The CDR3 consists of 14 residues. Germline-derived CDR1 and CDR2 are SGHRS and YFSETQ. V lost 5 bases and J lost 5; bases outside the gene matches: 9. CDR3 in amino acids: CASSRQGDRYGYTF. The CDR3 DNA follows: TGCGCCAGCAGTAGACAGGGAGACCGTTATGGCTACACCTTC.

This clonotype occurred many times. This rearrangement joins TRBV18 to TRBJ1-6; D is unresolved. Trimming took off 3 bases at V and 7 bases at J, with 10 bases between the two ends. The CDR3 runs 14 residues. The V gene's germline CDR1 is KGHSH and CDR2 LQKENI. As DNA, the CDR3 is TGTGCCAGCTCACCTGAGACGGCGAATTCACCCCTCCACTTT. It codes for CASSPETANSPLHF.

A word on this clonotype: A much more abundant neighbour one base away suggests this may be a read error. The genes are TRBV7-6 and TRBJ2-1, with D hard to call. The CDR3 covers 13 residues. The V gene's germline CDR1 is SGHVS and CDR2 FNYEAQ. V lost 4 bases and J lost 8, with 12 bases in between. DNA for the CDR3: TGTGCCAGCAGCTCCTGCGTGTCAGATGAGCAGTTCTTC. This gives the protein CASSSCVSDEQFF. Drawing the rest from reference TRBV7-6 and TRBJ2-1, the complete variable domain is GAGVSQSPRYKVTKRGQDVALRCDPISGHVSLYWYRQALGQGPEFLTYFNYEAQQDKSGLPNDRFSAERPEGSISTLTIQRTEQRDSAMYRCASSSCVSDEQFFGPGTRLTVL.

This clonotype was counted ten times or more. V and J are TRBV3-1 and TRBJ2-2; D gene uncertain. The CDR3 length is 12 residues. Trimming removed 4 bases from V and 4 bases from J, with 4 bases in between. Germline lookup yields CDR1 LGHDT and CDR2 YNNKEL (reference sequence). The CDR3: CASSLITGELFF. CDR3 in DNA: TGTGCCAGCAGCCTCATCACCGGGGAGCTGTTTTTT.

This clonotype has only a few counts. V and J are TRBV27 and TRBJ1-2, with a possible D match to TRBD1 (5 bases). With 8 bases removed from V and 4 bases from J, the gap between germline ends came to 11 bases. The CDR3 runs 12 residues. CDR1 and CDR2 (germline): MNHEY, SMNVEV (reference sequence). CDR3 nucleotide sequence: TGTGCCAGCCGCCAGGGTGGCTATGGCTACACCTTC. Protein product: CASRQGGYGYTF.

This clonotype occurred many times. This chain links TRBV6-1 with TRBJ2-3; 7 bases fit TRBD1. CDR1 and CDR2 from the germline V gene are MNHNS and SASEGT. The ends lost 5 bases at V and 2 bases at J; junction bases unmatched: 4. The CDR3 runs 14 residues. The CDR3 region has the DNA TGTGCCAGCAGTCCCGGGACAGCCACAGATACGCAGTATTTT. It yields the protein CASSPGTATDTQYF.

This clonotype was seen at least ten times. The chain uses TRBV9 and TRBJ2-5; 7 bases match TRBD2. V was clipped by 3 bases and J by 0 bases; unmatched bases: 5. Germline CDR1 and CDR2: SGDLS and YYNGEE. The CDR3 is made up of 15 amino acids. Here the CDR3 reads CASSAAGENQETQYF. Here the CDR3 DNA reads TGTGCCAGCAGCGCCGCGGGGGAAAACCAAGAGACCCAGTACTTC.

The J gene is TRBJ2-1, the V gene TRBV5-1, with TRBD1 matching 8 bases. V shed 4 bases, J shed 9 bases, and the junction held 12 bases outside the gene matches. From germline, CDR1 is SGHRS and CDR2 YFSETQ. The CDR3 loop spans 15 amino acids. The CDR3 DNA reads TGCGCCAGCAGCCCTGACAGGGGAGCTTTAAGTGAGCAGTTCTTC. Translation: CASSPDRGALSEQFF.

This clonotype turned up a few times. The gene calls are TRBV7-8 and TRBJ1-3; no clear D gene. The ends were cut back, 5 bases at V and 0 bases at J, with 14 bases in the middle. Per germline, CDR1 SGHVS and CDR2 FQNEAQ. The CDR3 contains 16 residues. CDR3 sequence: CASSSSRAASGNTIYF. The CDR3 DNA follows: TGTGCCAGCAGCAGCAGTCGGGCCGCCTCTGGAAACACCATATATTTT.

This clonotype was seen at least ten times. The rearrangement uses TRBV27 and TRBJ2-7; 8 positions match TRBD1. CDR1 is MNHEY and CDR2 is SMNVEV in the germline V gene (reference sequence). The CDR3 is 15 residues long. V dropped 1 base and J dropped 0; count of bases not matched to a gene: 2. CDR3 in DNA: TGTGCCAGCAGTTTATGGGACAGGCTCTCCTACGAGCAGTACTTC. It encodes CASSLWDRLSYEQYF.

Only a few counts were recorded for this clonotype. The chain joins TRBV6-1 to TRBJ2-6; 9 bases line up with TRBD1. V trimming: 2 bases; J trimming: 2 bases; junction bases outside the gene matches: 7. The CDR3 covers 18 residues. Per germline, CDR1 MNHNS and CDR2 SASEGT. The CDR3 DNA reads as TGTGCCAGCAGTGAACCGGGACAGGGAAACCCTGGGGCCAACGTCCTGACTTTC. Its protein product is CASSEPGQGNPGANVLTF.

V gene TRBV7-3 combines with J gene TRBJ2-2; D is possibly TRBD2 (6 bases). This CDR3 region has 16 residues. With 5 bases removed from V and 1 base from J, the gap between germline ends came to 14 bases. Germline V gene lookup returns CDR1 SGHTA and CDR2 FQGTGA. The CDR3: CASSPGVAVNTGELFF. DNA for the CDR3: TGTGCCAGCAGCCCGGGGGTAGCGGTGAACACCGGGGAGCTGTTTTTT.

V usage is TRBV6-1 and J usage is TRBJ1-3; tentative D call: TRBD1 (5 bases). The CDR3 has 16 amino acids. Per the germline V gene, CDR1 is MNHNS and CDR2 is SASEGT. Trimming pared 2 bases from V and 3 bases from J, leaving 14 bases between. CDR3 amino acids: CASSESIGGFGNTIYF. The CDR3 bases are TGTGCCAGCAGTGAATCTATCGGGGGTTTTGGAAACACCATATATTTT.

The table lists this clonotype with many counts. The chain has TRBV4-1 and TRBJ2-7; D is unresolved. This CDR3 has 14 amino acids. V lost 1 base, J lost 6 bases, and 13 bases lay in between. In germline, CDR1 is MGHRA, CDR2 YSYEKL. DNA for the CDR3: TGCGCCAGCAGCCAAGTCGGTAAACCTACCGAGCAGTACTTC. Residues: CASSQVGKPTEQYF.

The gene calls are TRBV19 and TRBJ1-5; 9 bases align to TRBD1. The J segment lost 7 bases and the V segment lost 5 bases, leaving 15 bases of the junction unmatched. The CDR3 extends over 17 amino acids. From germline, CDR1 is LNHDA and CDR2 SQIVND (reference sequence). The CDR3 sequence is CASSLTSRDREGQPQHF. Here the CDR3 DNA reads TGTGCCAGTAGTCTCACTTCCCGGGACAGGGAAGGCCAGCCCCAGCATTTT.